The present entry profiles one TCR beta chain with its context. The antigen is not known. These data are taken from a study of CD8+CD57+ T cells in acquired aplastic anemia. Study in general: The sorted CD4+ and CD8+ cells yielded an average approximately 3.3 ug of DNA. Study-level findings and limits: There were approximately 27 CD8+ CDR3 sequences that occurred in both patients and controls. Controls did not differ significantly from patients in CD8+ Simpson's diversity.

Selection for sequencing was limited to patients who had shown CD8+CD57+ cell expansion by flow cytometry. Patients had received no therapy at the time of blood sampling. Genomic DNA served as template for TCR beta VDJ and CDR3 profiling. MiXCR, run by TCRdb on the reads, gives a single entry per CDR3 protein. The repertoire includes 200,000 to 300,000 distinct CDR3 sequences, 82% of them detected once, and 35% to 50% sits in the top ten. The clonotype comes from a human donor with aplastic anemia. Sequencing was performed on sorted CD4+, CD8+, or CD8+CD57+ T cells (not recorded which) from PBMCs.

The DNA for the CDR3 is TGTGCCAGCAGCTTAGAGGGGCCTAGGGGCTACACCTTC. Protein product: CASSLEGPRGYTF. The rearrangement uses TRBV7-2 and TRBJ1-2; the D gene is possibly TRBD1 (5 bases). V dropped 1 base and J dropped 8 bases, with 11 bases sitting between them. Germline loops: CDR1 SGHTA, CDR2 FQGNSA. The CDR3 is made up of 13 amino acids.